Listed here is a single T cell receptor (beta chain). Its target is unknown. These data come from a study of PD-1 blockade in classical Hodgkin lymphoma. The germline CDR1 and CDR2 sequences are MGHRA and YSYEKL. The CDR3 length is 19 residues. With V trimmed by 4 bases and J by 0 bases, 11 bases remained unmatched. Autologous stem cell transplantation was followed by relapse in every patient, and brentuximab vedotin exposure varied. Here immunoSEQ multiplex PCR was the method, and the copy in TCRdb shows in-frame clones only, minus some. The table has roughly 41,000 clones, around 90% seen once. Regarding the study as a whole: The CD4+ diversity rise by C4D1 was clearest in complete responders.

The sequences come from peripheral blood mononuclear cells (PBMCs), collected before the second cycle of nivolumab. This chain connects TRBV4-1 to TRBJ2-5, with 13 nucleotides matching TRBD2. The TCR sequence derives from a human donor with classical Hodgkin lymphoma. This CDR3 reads CASSLLLGTSGIYQETQYF. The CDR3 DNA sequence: TGCGCCAGCAGCCTATTGTTGGGGACTAGCGGGATCTACCAAGAGACCCAGTACTTC.